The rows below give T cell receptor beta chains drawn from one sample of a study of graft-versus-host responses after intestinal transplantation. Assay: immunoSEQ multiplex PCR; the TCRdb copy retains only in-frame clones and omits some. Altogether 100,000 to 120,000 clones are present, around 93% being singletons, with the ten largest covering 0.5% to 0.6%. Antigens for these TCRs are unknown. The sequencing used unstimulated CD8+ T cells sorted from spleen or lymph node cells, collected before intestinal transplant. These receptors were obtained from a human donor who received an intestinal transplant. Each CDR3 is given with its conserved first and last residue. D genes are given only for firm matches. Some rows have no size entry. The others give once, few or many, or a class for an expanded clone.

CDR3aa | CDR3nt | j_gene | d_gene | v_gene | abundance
CSVVVPQTNEKLFF | TGCAGCGTTGTCGTCCCGCAAACTAATGAAAAACTGTTTTTT | TRBJ1-4 | NA | TRBV29-1 | NA
CASTADLGETQYF | TGTGCCAGCACCGCTGACCTGGGAGAGACCCAGTACTTC | TRBJ2-5 | NA | TRBV5-8 | NA
CASSQAGTEYEQYF | TGCGCCAGCAGCCAAGCCGGGACCGAGTACGAGCAGTACTTC | TRBJ2-7 | NA | TRBV4-1 | once
CATRLDRTEKLFF | TGTGCCACTAGACTCGACAGGACCGAAAAACTGTTTTTT | TRBJ1-4 | NA | TRBV5-4 | NA
CASSIRGDRPWEQYF | TGTGCCAGCAGTATCCGAGGGGACAGGCCTTGGGAGCAGTACTTC | TRBJ2-7 | TRBD1 | TRBV27 | NA
CAWSLDSYNEQFF | TGTGCCTGGAGTCTAGACTCCTACAATGAGCAGTTCTTC | TRBJ2-1 | NA | TRBV30 | NA
CASSTGTGTYEQYF | TGCGCCAGCAGTACCGGGACAGGAACCTACGAGCAGTACTTC | TRBJ2-7 | TRBD1 | TRBV4-1 | NA
CASSPGTGAAVGYTF | TGTGCCAGTAGTCCGGGGACAGGCGCCGCGGTTGGCTACACCTTC | TRBJ1-2 | TRBD1 | TRBV19 | few
CAWSRSSLFSEQYF | TGTGCCTGGAGTCGGTCATCTCTCTTCTCCGAGCAGTACTTC | TRBJ2-7 | NA | TRBV30 | NA
CASSMDSSTPYQPQHF | TGTGCCAGTAGTATGGACAGCTCGACACCTTATCAGCCCCAGCATTTT | TRBJ1-5 | NA | TRBV19 | NA
CASSVAALAGIYNEQFF | TGTGCCAGCAGCGTAGCCGCGCTAGCGGGGATATACAATGAGCAGTTCTTC | TRBJ2-1 | TRBD2 | TRBV9 | NA
CASSDSGTSYEQYF | TGTGCCAGCAGCGATAGCGGGACCTCCTACGAGCAGTACTTC | TRBJ2-7 | TRBD2 | TRBV7-6 | NA
CASSMVRTEAFF | TGTGCCAGTAGTATGGTTAGAACTGAAGCTTTCTTT | TRBJ1-1 | NA | TRBV19 | NA
CASSLGGGPRLNEQFF | TGTGCCAGCAGCTTAGGGGGGGGGCCCCGCCTTAATGAGCAGTTCTTC | TRBJ2-1 | NA | TRBV13 | NA
CATRKKGLAGTDTQYF | TGTGCCACGAGAAAAAAGGGACTAGCGGGCACAGATACGCAGTATTTT | TRBJ2-3 | TRBD2 | TRBV15 | NA
CASSHDGTSENYNEQFF | TGTGCCAGCAGCCACGATGGGACTAGCGAAAACTACAATGAGCAGTTCTTC | TRBJ2-1 | TRBD2 | TRBV4-2 | once
CASTPREKTDTQYF | TGCGCCAGCACCCCGAGGGAGAAGACAGATACGCAGTATTTT | TRBJ2-3 | NA | TRBV5-1 | NA
CASSPRGTSGRVKETQYF | TGTGCCAGCAGTCCTCGAGGGACTAGCGGGAGGGTAAAAGAGACCCAGTACTTC | TRBJ2-5 | TRBD2 | TRBV28 | NA
CASKENTEAFF | TGTGCCAGCAAGGAGAACACTGAAGCTTTCTTT | TRBJ1-1 | NA | TRBV2 | NA
CASSQGSGSHEQFF | TGCGCCAGCAGCCAAGGGTCCGGGAGCCATGAGCAGTTCTTC | TRBJ2-1 | NA | TRBV4-1 | NA
CASSGRYSYQPQHF | TGTGCCAGCAGCGGACGGTATTCATACCAGCCCCAGCATTTT | TRBJ1-5 | NA | TRBV6-1 | NA
CASRISGIAYNEQFF | TGTGCCAGTAGGATTTCCGGGATCGCCTACAATGAGCAGTTCTTC | TRBJ2-1 | NA | TRBV19 | NA
CASSSSGTTSGNTIYF | TGTGCCAGCAGTTCCTCCGGCACTACGTCTGGAAACACCATATATTTT | TRBJ1-3 | NA | TRBV27 | NA
CASSKRDRDRTGELFF | TGTGCCAGCTCAAAACGGGACAGGGATAGGACCGGGGAGCTGTTTTTT | TRBJ2-2 | TRBD1 | TRBV18 | once
CASSDSLTDTQYF | TGTGCCAGCAGCGATTCCCTCACAGATACGCAGTATTTT | TRBJ2-3 | NA | TRBV7-9 | few
CASSYSPAADEQYF | TGTGCCAGCAGTTACTCTCCGGCAGCGGACGAGCAGTACTTC | TRBJ2-7 | NA | TRBV6-6 | NA
CASSLAEANTGELFF | TGTGCCAGCAGCTTAGCCGAGGCGAACACCGGGGAGCTGTTTTTT | TRBJ2-2 | NA | TRBV7-6 | NA
CASSLEGLETQYF | TGTGCCAGCAGCTTAGAGGGGTTAGAGACCCAGTACTTC | TRBJ2-5 | NA | TRBV7-9 | NA
CASRDRYSYEQYF | TGTGCCAGCAGGGACAGGTACTCCTACGAGCAGTACTTC | TRBJ2-7 | TRBD1 | TRBV2 | NA
CASSIWGQLEQYF | TGTGCCAGTAGTATTTGGGGTCAGCTTGAGCAGTACTTC | TRBJ2-7 | NA | TRBV19 | NA
CAINGETGTYNEQFF | TGTGCCATCAATGGGGAGACAGGGACCTACAATGAGCAGTTCTTC | TRBJ2-1 | TRBD1 | TRBV10-3 | NA
CASGGRAFSHEQYF | TGTGCCAGCGGAGGACGAGCGTTTAGCCACGAGCAGTACTTC | TRBJ2-7 | NA | TRBV2 | once
CASSQAGTSDYEQYF | TGCGCCAGCAGCCAAGCCGGGACTAGCGACTACGAGCAGTACTTC | TRBJ2-7 | TRBD2 | TRBV4-1 | NA
CASSSSGIVSYEQYF | TGTGCCAGCAGTTCCAGCGGGATTGTATCCTACGAGCAGTACTTC | TRBJ2-7 | TRBD2 | TRBV6-6 | NA
CSVVQGLSSYEQYF | TGCAGCGTTGTCCAGGGGTTAAGCTCCTACGAGCAGTACTTC | TRBJ2-7 | NA | TRBV29-1 | NA
CASSLSRESSYNEQFF | TGCGCCAGCAGCCTTTCTCGGGAGAGCTCCTACAATGAGCAGTTCTTC | TRBJ2-1 | NA | TRBV5-1 | NA
CASSFQSSYEQYF | TGTGCCAGCAGTTTCCAGAGCTCCTACGAGCAGTACTTC | TRBJ2-7 | NA | TRBV27 | NA
CASSRGTAPDPQHF | TGTGCCAGCAGCCGGGGGACAGCCCCTGATCCCCAGCATTTT | TRBJ1-5 | TRBD1 | TRBV16 | NA
CASSRTGELFF | TGTGCCAGCAGCCGCACCGGGGAGCTGTTTTTT | TRBJ2-2 | NA | TRBV7-9 | NA
CASSFGHRGSGYTF | TGTGCCAGCAGCTTTGGCCACAGGGGTAGTGGCTACACCTTC | TRBJ1-2 | TRBD1 | TRBV7-6 | NA
CASTLTPRETQYF | TGCGCCAGCACATTGACCCCCAGAGAGACCCAGTACTTC | TRBJ2-5 | NA | TRBV10-2 | NA
CASTEGQGILETQYF | TGTGCCAGCACCGAGGGACAGGGGATTTTAGAGACCCAGTACTTC | TRBJ2-5 | TRBD1 | TRBV6-1 | NA
CASSWSGLRSYEQYF | TGCGCCAGCAGCTGGTCAGGGTTACGCTCCTACGAGCAGTACTTC | TRBJ2-7 | NA | TRBV5-1 | NA
CLVGGTRSSYEQYF | TGTTTAGTCGGCGGCACCAGGAGCTCCTACGAGCAGTACTTC | TRBJ2-7 | NA | TRBV28 | NA
CASSGGTSGSTPSYEQYF | TGTGCCAGCAGCGGGGGAACTAGCGGGAGCACTCCCTCCTACGAGCAGTACTTC | TRBJ2-7 | TRBD2 | TRBV7-8 | NA